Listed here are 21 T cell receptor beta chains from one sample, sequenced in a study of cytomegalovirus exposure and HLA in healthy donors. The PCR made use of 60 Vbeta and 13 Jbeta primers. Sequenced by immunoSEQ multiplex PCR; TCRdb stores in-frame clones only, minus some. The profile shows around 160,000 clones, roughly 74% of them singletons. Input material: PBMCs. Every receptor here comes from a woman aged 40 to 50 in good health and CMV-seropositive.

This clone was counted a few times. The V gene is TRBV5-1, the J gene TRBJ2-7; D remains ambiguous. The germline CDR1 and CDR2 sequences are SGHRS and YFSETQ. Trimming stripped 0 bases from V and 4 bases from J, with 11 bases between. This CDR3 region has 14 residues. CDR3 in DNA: TGCGCCAGCAGCTTGGACTCATTACTTTACGAGCAGTACTTC. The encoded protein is CASSLDSLLYEQYF.

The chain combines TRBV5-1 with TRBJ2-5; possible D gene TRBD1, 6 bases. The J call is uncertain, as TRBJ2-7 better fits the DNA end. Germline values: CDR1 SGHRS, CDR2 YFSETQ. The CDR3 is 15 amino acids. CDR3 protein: CASSLLQGAQYEQYF. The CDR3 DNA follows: TGCGCCAGCAGCTTGCTACAGGGAGCACAATACGAGCAGTACTTC.

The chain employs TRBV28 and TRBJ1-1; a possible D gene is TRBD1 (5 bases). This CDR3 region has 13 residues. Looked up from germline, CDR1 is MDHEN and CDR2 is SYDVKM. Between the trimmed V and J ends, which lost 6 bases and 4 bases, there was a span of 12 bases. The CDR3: CASRYGGATEAFF. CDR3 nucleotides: TGTGCCAGCAGGTATGGCGGGGCCACTGAAGCTTTCTTT.

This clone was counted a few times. This CDR3 is CASSLRGGLVTGELFF. CDR3 in DNA: TGTGCCAGCAGTTTAAGAGGCGGGCTGGTCACCGGGGAGCTGTTTTTT. The chain combines TRBV28 with TRBJ2-2, with D possibly being TRBD2 (5 bases). This CDR3 region has 16 residues. V was trimmed by 2 bases and J by 4 bases, leaving 14 bases between them. Looked up from germline, CDR1 is MDHEN and CDR2 is SYDVKM.

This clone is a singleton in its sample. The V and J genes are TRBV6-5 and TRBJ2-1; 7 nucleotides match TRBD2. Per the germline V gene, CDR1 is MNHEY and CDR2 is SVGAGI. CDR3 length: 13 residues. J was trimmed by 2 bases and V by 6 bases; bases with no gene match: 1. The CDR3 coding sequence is TGTGCCAGCAGCCGGGAGGCCTACAATGAGCAGTTCTTC. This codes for CASSREAYNEQFF.

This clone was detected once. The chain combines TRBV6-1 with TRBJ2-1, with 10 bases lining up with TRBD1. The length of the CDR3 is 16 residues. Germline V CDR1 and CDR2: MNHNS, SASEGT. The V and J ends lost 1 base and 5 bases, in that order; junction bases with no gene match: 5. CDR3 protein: CASSEGVGQGNNEQFF. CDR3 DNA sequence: TGTGCCAGCAGTGAAGGGGTGGGACAGGGGAACAATGAGCAGTTCTTC.

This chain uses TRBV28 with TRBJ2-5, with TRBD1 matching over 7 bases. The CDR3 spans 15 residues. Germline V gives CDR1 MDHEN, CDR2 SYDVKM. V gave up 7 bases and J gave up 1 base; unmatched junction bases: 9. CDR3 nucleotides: TGTGCCAGCAAAGGGGGCAGGGTGGGCCAAGAGACCCAGTACTTC. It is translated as CASKGGRVGQETQYF.

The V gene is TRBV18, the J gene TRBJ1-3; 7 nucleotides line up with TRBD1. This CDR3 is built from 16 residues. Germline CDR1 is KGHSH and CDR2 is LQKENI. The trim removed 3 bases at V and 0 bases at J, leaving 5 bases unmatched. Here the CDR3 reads CASSPEGQPSGNTIYF. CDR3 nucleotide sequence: TGTGCCAGCTCACCGGAGGGACAGCCCTCTGGAAACACCATATATTTT.

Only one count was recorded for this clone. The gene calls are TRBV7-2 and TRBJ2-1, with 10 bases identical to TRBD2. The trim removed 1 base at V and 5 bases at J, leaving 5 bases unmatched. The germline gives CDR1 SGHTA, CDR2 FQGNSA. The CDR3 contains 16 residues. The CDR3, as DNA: TGTGCCAGCAGCTTAGAGCTAGCGGGAGTAGACAATGAGCAGTTCTTC. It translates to CASSLELAGVDNEQFF. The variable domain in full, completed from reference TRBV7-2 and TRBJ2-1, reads GAGVSQSPSNKVTEKGKDVELRCDPISGHTALYWYRQSLGQGLEFLIYFQGNSAPDKSGLPSDRFSAERTGGSVSTLTIQRTQQEDSAVYLCASSLELAGVDNEQFFGPGTRLTVL.

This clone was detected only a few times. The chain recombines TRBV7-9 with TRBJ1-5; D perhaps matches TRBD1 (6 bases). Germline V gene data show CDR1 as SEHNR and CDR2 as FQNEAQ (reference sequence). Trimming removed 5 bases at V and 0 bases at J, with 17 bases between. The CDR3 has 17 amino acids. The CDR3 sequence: CASSPPDRMYSNQPQHF. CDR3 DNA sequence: TGTGCCAGCAGCCCTCCTGACAGGATGTATAGCAATCAGCCCCAGCATTTT.

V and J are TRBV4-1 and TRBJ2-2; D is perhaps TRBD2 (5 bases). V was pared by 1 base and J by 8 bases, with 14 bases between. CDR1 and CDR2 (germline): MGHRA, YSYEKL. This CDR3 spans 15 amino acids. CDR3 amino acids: CASSQVFRDRGELFF. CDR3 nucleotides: TGCGCCAGCAGCCAAGTGTTCCGGGATCGAGGGGAGCTGTTTTTT.

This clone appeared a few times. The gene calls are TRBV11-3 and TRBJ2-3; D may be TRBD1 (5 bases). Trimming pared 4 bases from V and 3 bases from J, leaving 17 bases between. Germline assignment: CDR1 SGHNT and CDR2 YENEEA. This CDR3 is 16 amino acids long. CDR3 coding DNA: TGTGCCAGCAGCTCCATTACAGGCAAGGAGACAGATACGCAGTATTTT. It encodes CASSSITGKETDTQYF.

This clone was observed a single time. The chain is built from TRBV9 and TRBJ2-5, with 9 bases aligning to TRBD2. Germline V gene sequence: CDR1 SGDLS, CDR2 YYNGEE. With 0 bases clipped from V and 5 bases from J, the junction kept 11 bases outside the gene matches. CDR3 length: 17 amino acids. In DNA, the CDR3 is TGTGCCAGCAGCGTAGCTCGCGGGAGGGCCTCGGGCGAGACCCAGTACTTC. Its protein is CASSVARGRASGETQYF.

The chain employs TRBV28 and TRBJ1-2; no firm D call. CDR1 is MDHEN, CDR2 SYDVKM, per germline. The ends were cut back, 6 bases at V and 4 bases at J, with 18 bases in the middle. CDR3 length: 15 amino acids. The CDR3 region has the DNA TGTGCCAGCAGCCCCGAACTCAGATCGGGCTATGGCTACACCTTC. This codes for CASSPELRSGYGYTF.

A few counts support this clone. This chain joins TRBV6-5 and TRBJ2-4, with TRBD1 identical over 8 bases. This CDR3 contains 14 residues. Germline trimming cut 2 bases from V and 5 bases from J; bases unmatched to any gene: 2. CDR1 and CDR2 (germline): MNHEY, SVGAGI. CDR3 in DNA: TGTGCCAGCAGTTACCGGACAGGGCAAAACATTCAGTACTTC. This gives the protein CASSYRTGQNIQYF.

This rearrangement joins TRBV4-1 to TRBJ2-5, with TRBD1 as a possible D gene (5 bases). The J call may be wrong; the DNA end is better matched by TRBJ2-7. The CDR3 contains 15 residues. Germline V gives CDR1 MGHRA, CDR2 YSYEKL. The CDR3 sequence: CASSQGQGPSYEQYF. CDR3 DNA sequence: TGCGCCAGCAGCCAAGGGCAGGGTCCCTCCTACGAGCAGTACTTC.

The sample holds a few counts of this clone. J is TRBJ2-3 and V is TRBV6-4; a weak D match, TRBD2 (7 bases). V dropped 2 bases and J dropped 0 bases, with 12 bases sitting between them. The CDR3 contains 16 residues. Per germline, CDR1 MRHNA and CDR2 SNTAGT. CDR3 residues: CASSDEAGASTDTQYF. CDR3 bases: TGTGCCAGCAGTGACGAGGCGGGGGCTAGCACAGATACGCAGTATTTT.

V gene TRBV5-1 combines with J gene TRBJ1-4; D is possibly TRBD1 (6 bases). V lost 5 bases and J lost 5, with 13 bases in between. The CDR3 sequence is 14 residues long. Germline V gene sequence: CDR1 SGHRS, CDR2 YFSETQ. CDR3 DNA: TGCGCCAGCAGTTGGGGGCAGGCAAATGAAAAACTGTTTTTT. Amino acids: CASSWGQANEKLFF.

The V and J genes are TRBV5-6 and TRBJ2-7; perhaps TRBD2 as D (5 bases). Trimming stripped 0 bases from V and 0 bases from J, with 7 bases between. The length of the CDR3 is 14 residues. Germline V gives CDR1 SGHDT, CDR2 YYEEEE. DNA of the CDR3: TGTGCCAGCAGCTTGGACGGACTCTCCTACGAGCAGTACTTC. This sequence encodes CASSLDGLSYEQYF.

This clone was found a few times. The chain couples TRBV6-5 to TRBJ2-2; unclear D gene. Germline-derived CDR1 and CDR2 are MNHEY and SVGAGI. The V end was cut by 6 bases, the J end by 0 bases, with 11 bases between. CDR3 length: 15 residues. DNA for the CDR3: TGTGCCAGCAGATCTCAGGTCCCGAACACCGGGGAGCTGTTTTTT. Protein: CASRSQVPNTGELFF.

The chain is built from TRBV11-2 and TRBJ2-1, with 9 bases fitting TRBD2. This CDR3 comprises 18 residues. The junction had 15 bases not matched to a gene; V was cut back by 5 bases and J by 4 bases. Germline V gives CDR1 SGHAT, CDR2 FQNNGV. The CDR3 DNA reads TGTGCCAGCAGCCCCATTTTCCCGACTAGCGGCCTATACAATGAGCAGTTCTTC. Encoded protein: CASSPIFPTSGLYNEQFF.